The 11 T cell receptor beta chains below come from one sample, sequenced in a study of cytomegalovirus exposure and HLA in healthy donors. Both 60 Vbeta primers and 13 Jbeta primers went into the PCR. The table came from immunoSEQ multiplex PCR; TCRdb's copy has only in-frame clones and leaves some out. The table lists 150,000 or so clones, roughly 78% of them singletons. The sequenced sample was PBMCs. Receptors were obtained from a man aged 40-49 years in good health and CMV-seropositive.

V usage is TRBV5-3 and J usage is TRBJ2-7; D perhaps matches TRBD1 (7 bases). TRBV5-3 falls under the ORF class, with uncertain function. This CDR3 is 14 amino acids long. The V and J ends lost 4 bases and 6 bases respectively, with 17 bases between them. The CDR3 loop is CARSVRDSGCEQYF. The DNA of the CDR3 is TGTGCCAGAAGCGTCCGGGACAGCGGGTGCGAGCAGTACTTC.

The chain uses TRBV7-2 and TRBJ2-5; TRBD2 is a possible D gene (6 bases). The closer fit of TRBJ2-7 to the DNA end suggests the J call may be wrong. CDR1 and CDR2 from the germline V gene are SGHTA and FQGNSA. The CDR3 is made up of 15 amino acids. The CDR3 spells CASTQSRESVGEQYF. The CDR3 nucleotides are TGTGCCAGCACCCAATCCCGGGAGTCCGTGGGCGAGCAGTACTTC.

The genes are TRBV5-1 and TRBJ2-7, with D possibly TRBD1 on 5 matching bases. V lost 0 bases, J lost 1 base, and 8 bases lay in between. Per the germline V gene, CDR1 is SGHRS and CDR2 is YFSETQ. The CDR3 length is 14 residues. The CDR3 DNA sequence: TGCGCCAGCAGCTTGGGGACATCATCCTACGAGCAGTACTTC. Its translation is CASSLGTSSYEQYF. Complete variable domain (other parts from reference TRBV5-1 and TRBJ2-7): KAGVTQTPRYLIKTRGQQVTLSCSPISGHRSVSWYQQTPGQGLQFLFEYFSETQRNKGNFPGRFSGRQFSNSRSEMNVSTLELGDSALYLCASSLGTSSYEQYFGPGTRLTVT.

The chain couples TRBV4-1 to TRBJ1-4; the match to TRBD1 covers 9 bases. The V and J ends lost 0 bases and 7 bases, in that order; junction bases with no gene match: 3. This CDR3 spans 15 amino acids. Germline assignment: CDR1 MGHRA and CDR2 YSYEKL. CDR3 amino acids: CASSQEGTGREKLFF. The CDR3 DNA sequence: TGCGCCAGCAGCCAAGAGGGGACAGGGCGTGAAAAACTGTTTTTT.

This clone showed up just a few times. The V call is TRBV6-4, the J call TRBJ1-5, with a possible D match to TRBD1 (6 bases). The ends were cut back, 6 bases at V and 6 bases at J, with 18 bases in the middle. The CDR3 has 15 residues. The germline V gene has CDR1 MRHNA and CDR2 SNTAGT. DNA of the CDR3: TGTGCCAGCAGCCCCACAGGGATAGGTGGTCAGCCCCAGCATTTT. Its translation is CASSPTGIGGQPQHF.

The V and J genes are TRBV5-1 and TRBJ2-1; 8 positions match TRBD2. V gave up 0 bases and J gave up 8 bases; unmatched junction bases: 7. The CDR3 is 15 amino acids. Germline V CDR1 and CDR2: SGHRS, YFSETQ. As DNA, the CDR3 is TGCGCCAGCAGCTTGGACGGGGGGGGTGGGGATGAGCAGTTCTTC. As protein: CASSLDGGGGDEQFF.

The rearrangement joins TRBV7-3 to TRBJ1-6; 11 bases match TRBD1. The CDR3 is 15 residues long. Germline CDR1 and CDR2: SGHTA and FQGTGA. The junction had 13 bases not matched to a gene; V was cut back by 4 bases and J by 17 bases. CDR3: CASSSDGDRGSPVHF. The CDR3 nucleotides read TGTGCCAGCAGCTCCGATGGGGACAGGGGGTCCCCTGTCCACTTT.

This clone has only a few counts. The V gene is TRBV30, the J gene TRBJ1-3; 7 bases are shared with TRBD1. The germline gives CDR1 GTSNPN, CDR2 SVGIG (reference sequence). The CDR3 runs 13 residues. With 6 bases clipped from V and 3 bases from J, the junction kept 5 bases outside the gene matches. CDR3 sequence: CACLTGSGNTIYF. The CDR3 DNA is TGTGCCTGCCTGACAGGGAGTGGAAACACCATATATTTT.

This clone appeared a few times. The rearrangement links TRBV20-1 to TRBJ1-1, with 9 bases fitting TRBD1. The germline V gene has CDR1 DFQATT and CDR2 SNEGSKA (reference sequence). J lost 7 bases, V lost 6 bases, and 3 bases had no gene match. This CDR3 has 11 amino acids. CDR3 protein: CSAPGQGEAFF. The CDR3 DNA reads as TGCAGTGCGCCGGGACAGGGTGAAGCTTTCTTT.

This chain links TRBV4-2 with TRBJ2-3; TRBD1 agrees at 8 bases. J lost 4 bases, V lost 0 bases, and 12 bases had no gene match. Germline CDR1 reads LGHNA; CDR2 reads YNFKEQ. The CDR3 sequence is 18 residues long. The CDR3 loop reads CASSQDNPGRGRSDTQYF. CDR3 nucleotide sequence: TGTGCCAGCAGCCAAGATAATCCGGGCAGGGGGCGGTCAGATACGCAGTATTTT.

This sequence joins TRBV25-1 and TRBJ1-4, with 10 bases lining up with TRBD1. V dropped 8 bases and J dropped 4; count of bases not matched to a gene: 1. Per the germline V gene, CDR1 is MGHDK and CDR2 is SYGVNS. The CDR3 is made up of 13 amino acids. The CDR3 DNA sequence: TGTGCCAGCCGGACAGGGGGTAATGAAAAACTGTTTTTT. Its protein is CASRTGGNEKLFF.